The 14 T cell receptor beta chains reported below all come from one sample, sequenced in a study of blood T cell repertoires in COVID-19. Sequencing used immunoSEQ multiplex PCR; TCRdb keeps in-frame clones, though not all of them. Seen here are over 40,000 clones, roughly 90% observed once, and the top ten hold more than 7.5%. Material for sequencing was peripheral blood. Source of these receptors: a woman older than 75 with acute or convalescent COVID-19.

This clone was detected only once. The chain joins TRBV2 to TRBJ2-2; 12 bases line up with TRBD2. Germline CDR1 is SNHLY and CDR2 is FYNNEI. The V and J ends lost 7 bases and 6 bases, in that order; junction bases with no gene match: 6. The CDR3 loop spans 15 amino acids. The CDR3 DNA reads TGTGCCAGCATGCTAGCGGGAGGGCGTTCCGGGGAGCTGTTTTTT. It encodes CASMLAGGRSGELFF.

The CDR3: CASSQGGLGYEQYF. DNA for the CDR3: TGTGCCAGCAGTCAGGGGGGATTAGGCTACGAGCAGTACTTC. The rearrangement links TRBV6-5 to TRBJ2-7; D is perhaps TRBD1 (7 bases). Germline CDR1 MNHEY, CDR2 SVGAGI. CDR3 size: 14 residues. The ends were cut back, 5 bases at V and 3 bases at J, with 14 bases in the middle.

V and J are TRBV5-1 and TRBJ2-1; a possible D gene is TRBD2 (6 bases). The CDR3 has 16 residues. Germline V lookup: CDR1 SGHRS, CDR2 YFSETQ. Trimming shortened V by 0 bases and J by 9 bases, and 19 bases separated the two germline ends. The CDR3 is CASSLGLAVGIGEQFF. The CDR3 DNA is TGCGCCAGCAGCTTGGGGTTAGCGGTAGGGATAGGTGAGCAGTTCTTC.

In its sample, this clone was seen once. The chain combines TRBV4-2 with TRBJ1-5; D is possibly TRBD1 (6 bases). Germline CDR1 LGHNA, CDR2 YNFKEQ. The germline V and J ends were trimmed by 4 bases and 1 base, with 14 bases remaining between them. The CDR3 runs 16 residues. In DNA, the CDR3 is TGTGCCAGCAGCCCGGGGGGGCGGGAGAGCAATCAGCCCCAGCATTTT. This encodes CASSPGGRESNQPQHF.

CDR3 sequence (DNA): TGTGCCACCAGTCCGGGGACAGGGATGAACTATGGCTACACCTTC. This codes for CATSPGTGMNYGYTF. The V and J genes are TRBV24-1 and TRBJ1-2; 9 nucleotides agree with TRBD1. Trimming took 6 bases from V and 2 from J; bases not matched to a gene: 6. The germline V gene has CDR1 KGHDR and CDR2 SFDVKD. The CDR3 consists of 15 residues.

Worth noting for this clone: The junction differs from germline at one of its ends, possibly a read error. V and J are TRBV18 and TRBJ1-4, with 7 bases matching TRBD1. The CDR3 loop spans 14 amino acids. CDR1 is KGHSH and CDR2 is LQKENI in the germline V gene. CDR3 protein: CASSSPGGLEKLFF. In DNA, the CDR3 is TGTGCCAGCTCATCACCAGGGGGATTAGAAAAACTGTTTTTT.

The gene calls are TRBV6-5 and TRBJ2-7, with unresolved D. V was pared by 6 bases and J by 5 bases, with 14 bases between. CDR1 and CDR2 from the germline V gene are MNHEY and SVGAGI. The CDR3 is 13 amino acids. The DNA of the CDR3 is TGTGCCAGCAGCGACACCTTTACCGACGAGCAGTACTTC. This codes for CASSDTFTDEQYF.

The chain combines TRBV7-2 with TRBJ1-1; D gene ambiguous. Deletions cut 4 bases from V and 8 bases from J, with 17 bases between. Germline V gene lookup returns CDR1 SGHTA and CDR2 FQGNSA. The CDR3 consists of 14 residues. Here the CDR3 DNA reads TGTGCCAGCAGCTACGACACGGGAAGCCCGGAAGCTTTCTTT. This translates into CASSYDTGSPEAFF.

The chain joins TRBV6-6 to TRBJ2-5, with D tentatively TRBD2 (7 bases). Trimming cost V 2 bases and J 5 bases, with 15 bases left between them. CDR1 is MNHNY and CDR2 is SVGAGI in the germline V gene (reference sequence). This CDR3 comprises 15 residues. This chain's CDR3 is CASSYGQGRGETQYF. As DNA, the CDR3 is TGTGCCAGCAGTTACGGGCAGGGGAGGGGGGAGACCCAGTACTTC.

The V call is TRBV28, the J call TRBJ1-5; 7 nucleotides line up with TRBD1. CDR1 is MDHEN and CDR2 is SYDVKM in the germline V gene. J gave up 3 bases and V 6 bases, and 29 bases lay outside the gene matches. This CDR3 spans 22 amino acids. CDR3 DNA sequence: TGTGCCAGCAGACCGCAGGGGGACAGTCTCGGGGAGTTTTTGCGGCCCAATCAGCCCCAGCATTTT. As protein: CASRPQGDSLGEFLRPNQPQHF.

The CDR3 DNA reads TGTGCCAGCAGTTTACTATACAATCAGCCCCAGCATTTT. It translates to CASSLLYNQPQHF. The chain joins TRBV27 to TRBJ1-5; D remains unclear. Trimming left V 2 bases short and J 3 bases short, with 5 bases between. Germline V gene sequence: CDR1 MNHEY, CDR2 SMNVEV (reference sequence). The CDR3 spans 13 residues.

The rearrangement uses TRBV5-1 and TRBJ2-7, with 13 bases fitting TRBD2. Germline assignment: CDR1 SGHRS and CDR2 YFSETQ. The CDR3 sequence is 16 residues long. Trimming took 4 bases from V and 4 from J; bases not matched to a gene: 8. The chain's CDR3 is CASSGTSGITPYEQYF. The CDR3 DNA sequence: TGCGCCAGCAGCGGGACTAGCGGGATCACCCCTTACGAGCAGTACTTC.

The CDR3 nucleotides are TGCGCCAGCAGCTCCGGACTAGCGGGAGGCGAGCAGTACTTC. Translated, it gives CASSSGLAGGEQYF. The chain links TRBV5-1 to TRBJ2-7; 14 bases align to TRBD2. V shed 3 bases and J 6 bases; nucleotides not matched to a gene: 2. The germline V gene has CDR1 SGHRS and CDR2 YFSETQ. This CDR3 spans 14 amino acids. Combining the CDR3 with reference TRBV5-1 and TRBJ2-7 gives the whole variable domain KAGVTQTPRYLIKTRGQQVTLSCSPISGHRSVSWYQQTPGQGLQFLFEYFSETQRNKGNFPGRFSGRQFSNSRSEMNVSTLELGDSALYLCASSSGLAGGEQYFGPGTRLTVT.

Notes on this clone: Germline is not matched at one junction end, which may reflect a read error. The rearrangement uses TRBV5-6 and TRBJ2-1, with TRBD1 matching over 7 bases. Germline V gene lookup returns CDR1 SGHDT and CDR2 YYEEEE. There are 13 residues in the CDR3. CDR3 DNA: TGTGCCAGCAGCCCCCTCGGCAGGGGGAGTACCGTCTTC. It translates to CASSPLGRGSTVF.